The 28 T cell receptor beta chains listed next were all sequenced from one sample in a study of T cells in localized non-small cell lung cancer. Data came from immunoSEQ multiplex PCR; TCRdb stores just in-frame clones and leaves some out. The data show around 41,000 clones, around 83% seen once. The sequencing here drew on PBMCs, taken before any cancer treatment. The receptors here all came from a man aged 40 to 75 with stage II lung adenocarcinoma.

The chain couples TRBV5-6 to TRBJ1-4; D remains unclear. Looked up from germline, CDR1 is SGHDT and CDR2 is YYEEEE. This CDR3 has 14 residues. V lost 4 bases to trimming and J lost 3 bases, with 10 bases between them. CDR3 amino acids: CASSQDISNEKLFF. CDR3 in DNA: TGTGCCAGCAGCCAAGATATTTCTAATGAAAAACTGTTTTTT.

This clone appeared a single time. The CDR3 loop reads CASSVAGDTQYF. The CDR3 DNA reads as TGTGCCAGCAGCGTAGCGGGGGATACGCAGTATTTT. The V gene is TRBV9, the J gene TRBJ2-3, with D perhaps matching TRBD2 (5 bases). The CDR3 is 12 amino acids. The ends were cut back, 0 bases at V and 6 bases at J, with 5 bases in the middle. Germline assignment: CDR1 SGDLS and CDR2 YYNGEE.

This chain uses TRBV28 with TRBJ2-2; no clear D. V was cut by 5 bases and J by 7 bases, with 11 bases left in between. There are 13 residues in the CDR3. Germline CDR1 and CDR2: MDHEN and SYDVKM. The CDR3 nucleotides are TGTGCCAGCAGTGCCTCCCGTCTCGGGGAGCTGTTTTTT. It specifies CASSASRLGELFF. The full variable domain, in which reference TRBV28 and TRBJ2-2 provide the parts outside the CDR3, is DVKVTQSSRYLVKRTGEKVFLECVQDMDHENMFWYRQDPGLGLRLIYFSYDVKMKEKGDIPEGYSVSREKKERFSLILESASTNQTSMYLCASSASRLGELFFGEGSRLTVL.

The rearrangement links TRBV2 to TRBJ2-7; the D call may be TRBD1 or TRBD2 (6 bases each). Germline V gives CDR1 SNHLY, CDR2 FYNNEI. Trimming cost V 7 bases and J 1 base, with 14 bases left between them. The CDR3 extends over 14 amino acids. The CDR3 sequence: CASTVLGGSYEQYF. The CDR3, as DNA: TGTGCCAGCACCGTTTTAGGGGGGTCCTACGAGCAGTACTTC.

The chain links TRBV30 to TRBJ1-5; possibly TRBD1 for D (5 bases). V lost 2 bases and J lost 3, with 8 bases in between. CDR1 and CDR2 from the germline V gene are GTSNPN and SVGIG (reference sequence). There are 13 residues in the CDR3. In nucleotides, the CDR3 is TGTGCCTGGAGTTTGGACAACAATCAGCCCCAGCATTTT. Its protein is CAWSLDNNQPQHF.

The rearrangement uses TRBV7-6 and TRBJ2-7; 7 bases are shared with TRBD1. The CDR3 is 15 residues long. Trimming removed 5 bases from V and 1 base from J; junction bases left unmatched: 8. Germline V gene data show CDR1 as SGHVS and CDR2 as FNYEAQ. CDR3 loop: CASSLGQEDSYEQYF. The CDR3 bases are TGTGCCAGCAGCCTAGGACAGGAGGATTCCTACGAGCAGTACTTC.

In DNA form, the CDR3 reads TGCGCCAGCAACCCCTCGGGCTGGGATGAGCAGTTCTTC. It yields the protein CASNPSGWDEQFF. V is TRBV5-1 and J is TRBJ2-1; D is undetermined. There are 13 residues in the CDR3. Deletions cut 6 bases from V and 8 bases from J, with 15 bases between. Germline V gene data show CDR1 as SGHRS and CDR2 as YFSETQ. Filled out from reference TRBV5-1 and TRBJ2-1, the complete variable domain reads KAGVTQTPRYLIKTRGQQVTLSCSPISGHRSVSWYQQTPGQGLQFLFEYFSETQRNKGNFPGRFSGRQFSNSRSEMNVSTLELGDSALYLCASNPSGWDEQFFGPGTRLTVL.

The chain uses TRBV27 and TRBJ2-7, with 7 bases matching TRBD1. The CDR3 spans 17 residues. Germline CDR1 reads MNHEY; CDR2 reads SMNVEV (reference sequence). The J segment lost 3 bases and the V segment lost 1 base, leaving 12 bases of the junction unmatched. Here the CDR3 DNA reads TGTGCCAGCAGTTTATTTAACTCCGGGGACAGCTACTACGAGCAGTACTTC. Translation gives CASSLFNSGDSYYEQYF.

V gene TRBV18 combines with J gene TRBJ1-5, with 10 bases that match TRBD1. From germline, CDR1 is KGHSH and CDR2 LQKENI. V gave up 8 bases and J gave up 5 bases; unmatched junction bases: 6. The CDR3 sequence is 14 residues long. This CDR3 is CASVPDRGHQPQHF. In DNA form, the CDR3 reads TGTGCCAGCGTACCCGACAGGGGGCATCAGCCCCAGCATTTT.

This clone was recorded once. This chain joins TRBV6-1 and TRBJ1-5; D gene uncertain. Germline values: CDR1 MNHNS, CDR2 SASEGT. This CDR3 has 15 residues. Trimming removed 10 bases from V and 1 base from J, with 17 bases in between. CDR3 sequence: CATCASLGSNQPQHF. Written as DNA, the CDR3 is TGTGCCACTTGTGCCTCCCTGGGAAGCAATCAGCCCCAGCATTTT.

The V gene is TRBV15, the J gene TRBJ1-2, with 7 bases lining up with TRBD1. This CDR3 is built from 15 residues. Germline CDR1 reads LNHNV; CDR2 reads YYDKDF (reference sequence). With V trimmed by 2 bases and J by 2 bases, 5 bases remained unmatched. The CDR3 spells CATSRIAGGNYGYTF. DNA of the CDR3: TGTGCCACCAGCAGAATCGCAGGGGGAAACTATGGCTACACCTTC.

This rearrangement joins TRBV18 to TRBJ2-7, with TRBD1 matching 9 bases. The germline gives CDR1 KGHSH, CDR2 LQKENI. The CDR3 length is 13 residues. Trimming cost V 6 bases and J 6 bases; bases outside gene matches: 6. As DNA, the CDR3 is TGTGCCAGCTCCCGTACAGGGGGCGCCGAGCAGTACTTC. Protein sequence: CASSRTGGAEQYF.

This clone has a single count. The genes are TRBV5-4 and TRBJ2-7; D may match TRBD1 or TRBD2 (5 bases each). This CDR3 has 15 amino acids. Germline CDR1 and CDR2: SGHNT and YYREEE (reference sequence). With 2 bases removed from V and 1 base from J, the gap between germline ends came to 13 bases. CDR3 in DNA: TGTGCCAGCAGCTTCGGGGCAGCCTTATCCTACGAGCAGTACTTC. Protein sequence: CASSFGAALSYEQYF.

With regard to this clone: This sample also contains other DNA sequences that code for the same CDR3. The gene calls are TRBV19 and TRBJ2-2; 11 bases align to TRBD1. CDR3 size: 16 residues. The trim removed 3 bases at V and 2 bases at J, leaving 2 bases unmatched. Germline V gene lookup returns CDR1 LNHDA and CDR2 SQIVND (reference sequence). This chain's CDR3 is CASSIRTGGNTGELFF. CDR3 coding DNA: TGTGCCAGTAGTATTCGGACAGGGGGCAACACCGGGGAGCTGTTTTTT.

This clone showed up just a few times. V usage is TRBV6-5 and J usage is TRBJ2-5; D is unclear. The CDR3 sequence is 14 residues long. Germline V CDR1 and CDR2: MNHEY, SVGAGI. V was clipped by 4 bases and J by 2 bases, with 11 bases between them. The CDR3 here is CASSSSQVQETQYF. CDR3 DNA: TGTGCCAGCAGTTCATCCCAGGTACAAGAGACCCAGTACTTC.

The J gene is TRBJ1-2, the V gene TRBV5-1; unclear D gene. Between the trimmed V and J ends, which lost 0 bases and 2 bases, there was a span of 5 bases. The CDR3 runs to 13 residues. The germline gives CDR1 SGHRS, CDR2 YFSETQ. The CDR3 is CASSLEQNYGYTF. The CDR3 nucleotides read TGCGCCAGCAGCTTGGAACAGAACTATGGCTACACCTTC.

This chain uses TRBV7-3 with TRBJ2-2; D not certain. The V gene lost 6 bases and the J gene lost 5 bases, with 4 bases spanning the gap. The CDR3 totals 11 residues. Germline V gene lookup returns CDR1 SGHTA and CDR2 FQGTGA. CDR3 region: CASSGTGELFF. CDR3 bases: TGTGCCAGCAGTGGTACCGGGGAGCTGTTTTTT.

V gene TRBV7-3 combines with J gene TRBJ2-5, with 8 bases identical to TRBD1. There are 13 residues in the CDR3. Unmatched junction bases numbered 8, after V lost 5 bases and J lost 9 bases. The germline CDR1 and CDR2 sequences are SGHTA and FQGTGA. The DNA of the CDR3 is TGTGCCAGCAGCAGCGGACAGGGTAGGGCCCAGTACTTC. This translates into CASSSGQGRAQYF.

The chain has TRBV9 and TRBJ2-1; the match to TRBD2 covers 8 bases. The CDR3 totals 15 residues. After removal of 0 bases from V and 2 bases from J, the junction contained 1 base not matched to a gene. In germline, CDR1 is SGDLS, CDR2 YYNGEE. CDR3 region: CASSVDGRAYNEQFF. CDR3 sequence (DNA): TGTGCCAGCAGCGTAGACGGGAGGGCCTACAATGAGCAGTTCTTC.

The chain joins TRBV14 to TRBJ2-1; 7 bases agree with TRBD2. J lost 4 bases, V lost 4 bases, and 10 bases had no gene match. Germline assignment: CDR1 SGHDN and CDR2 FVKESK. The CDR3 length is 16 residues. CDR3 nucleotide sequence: TGTGCCAGCAGCCCGATTGCGGGAGCCTTTTACAATGAGCAGTTCTTC. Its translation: CASSPIAGAFYNEQFF. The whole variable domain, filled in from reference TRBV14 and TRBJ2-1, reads EAGVTQFPSHSVIEKGQTVTLRCDPISGHDNLYWYRRVMGKEIKFLLHFVKESKQDESGMPNNRFLAERTGGTYSTLKVQPAELEDSGVYFCASSPIAGAFYNEQFFGPGTRLTVL.

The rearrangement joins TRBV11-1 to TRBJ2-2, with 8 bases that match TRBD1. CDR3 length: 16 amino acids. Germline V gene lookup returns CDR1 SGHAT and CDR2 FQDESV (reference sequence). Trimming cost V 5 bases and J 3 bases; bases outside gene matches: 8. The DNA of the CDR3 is TGTGCCAGCAGCGAAATCGGGACAGGCCACACCGGGGAGCTGTTTTTT. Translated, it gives CASSEIGTGHTGELFF.

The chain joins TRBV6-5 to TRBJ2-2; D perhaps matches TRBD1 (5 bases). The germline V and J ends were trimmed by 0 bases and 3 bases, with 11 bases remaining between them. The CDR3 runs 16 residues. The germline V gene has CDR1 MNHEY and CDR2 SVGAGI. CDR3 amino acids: CASSYSEGVYTGELFF. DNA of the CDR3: TGTGCCAGCAGTTACTCGGAAGGGGTGTACACCGGGGAGCTGTTTTTT.

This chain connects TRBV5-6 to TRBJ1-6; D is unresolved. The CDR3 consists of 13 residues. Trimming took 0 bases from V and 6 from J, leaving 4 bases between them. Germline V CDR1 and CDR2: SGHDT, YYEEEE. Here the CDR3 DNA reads TGTGCCAGCAGCTTGGACAGTAATTCACCCCTCCACTTT. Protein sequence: CASSLDSNSPLHF.

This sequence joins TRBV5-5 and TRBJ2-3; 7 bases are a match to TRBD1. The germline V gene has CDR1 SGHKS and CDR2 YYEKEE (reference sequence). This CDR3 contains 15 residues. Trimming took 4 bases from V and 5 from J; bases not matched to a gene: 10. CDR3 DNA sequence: TGTGCCAGCAGCCAACAGGGGTGGGGTGGAGATACGCAGTATTTT. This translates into CASSQQGWGGDTQYF. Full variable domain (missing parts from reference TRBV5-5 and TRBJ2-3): DAGVTQSPTHLIKTRGQQVTLRCSPISGHKSVSWYQQVLGQGPQFIFQYYEKEERGRGNFPDRFSARQFPNYSSELNVNALLLGDSALYLCASSQQGWGGDTQYFGPGTRLTVL.

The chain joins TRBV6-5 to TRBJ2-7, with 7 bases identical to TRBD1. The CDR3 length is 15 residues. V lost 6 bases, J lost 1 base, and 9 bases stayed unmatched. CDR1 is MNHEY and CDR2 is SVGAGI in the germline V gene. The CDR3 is CASSEQGFRSYEQYF. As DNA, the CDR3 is TGTGCCAGCAGCGAACAGGGGTTTAGGTCCTACGAGCAGTACTTC.

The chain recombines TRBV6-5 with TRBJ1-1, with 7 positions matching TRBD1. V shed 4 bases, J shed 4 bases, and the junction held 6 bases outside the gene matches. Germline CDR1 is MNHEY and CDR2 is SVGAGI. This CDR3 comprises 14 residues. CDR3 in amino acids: CASSFGRGVTEAFF. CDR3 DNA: TGTGCCAGCAGTTTCGGCAGGGGGGTCACTGAAGCTTTCTTT.

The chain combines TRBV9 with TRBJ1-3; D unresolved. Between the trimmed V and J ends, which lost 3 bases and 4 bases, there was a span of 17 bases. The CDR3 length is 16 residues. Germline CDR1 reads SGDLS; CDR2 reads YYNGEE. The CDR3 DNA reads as TGTGCCAGCAGCGCAAAAGGTCGGGGAGCCGGAAACACCATATATTTT. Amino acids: CASSAKGRGAGNTIYF.

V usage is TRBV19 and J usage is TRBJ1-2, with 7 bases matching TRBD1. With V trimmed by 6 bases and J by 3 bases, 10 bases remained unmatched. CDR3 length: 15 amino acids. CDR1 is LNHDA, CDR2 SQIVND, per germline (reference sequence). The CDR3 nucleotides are TGTGCCAGTAGCCCGGATCGGGACAGCTACTATGGCTACACCTTC. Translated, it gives CASSPDRDSYYGYTF.